These T cell receptor beta chains were read from a single sample in a study of naive and memory T cell subsets. TCRdb called the UMI-ligation and nested PCR reads again in MiXCR, with one record for every CDR3 protein. The sample shows roughly 150,000 distinct CDR3 sequences, under 25% of them seen only once. The sequencing input was naive CD8+ T cells from blood. Receptors were obtained from a human donor in good health. Both conserved end residues are part of each CDR3. Each record gives: clone size, J gene, CDR3 length, V gene, D gene, CDR3 protein, CDR3 DNA. D genes are given only for firm matches. Expanded clones get a size class; other rows say once, few or many, or leave the size out.

NA,TRBJ2-7,13,TRBV7-3,NA,CASSLVGQDEQYF,TGTGCCAGCAGCTTAGTGGGACAAGACGAGCAGTACTTC
NA,TRBJ2-1,15,TRBV28,TRBD1,CASSLDDRAYNEQFF,TGTGCCAGCAGTTTAGATGACAGGGCCTACAATGAGCAGTTCTTC
NA,TRBJ2-5,13,TRBV12-3/TRBV12-4,NA,CASSLSTQETQYF,TGTGCCAGCAGTTTAAGTACTCAAGAGACCCAGTACTTC
NA,TRBJ2-7,13,TRBV29-1,NA,CSVEAGSSYEQYF,TGCAGCGTTGAAGCCGGAAGTAGCTACGAGCAGTACTTC
few,TRBJ2-4,13,TRBV29-1,TRBD2,CSVEGLAENIQYF,TGCAGCGTTGAAGGACTAGCGGAAAACATTCAGTACTTC
NA,TRBJ2-6,15,TRBV28,NA,CASSLGPSGANVLTF,TGTGCCAGCAGTTTGGGTCCCTCTGGGGCCAACGTCCTGACTTTC
few,TRBJ2-4,15,TRBV9,TRBD1,CASSVGTGGGNIQYF,TGTGCCAGCAGCGTAGGTACAGGGGGAGGAAACATTCAGTACTTC
NA,TRBJ1-1,14,TRBV29-1,NA,CSVERDGLNTEAFF,TGCAGCGTTGAAAGGGACGGCCTTAACACTGAAGCTTTCTTT
NA,TRBJ2-3,15,TRBV6-5,TRBD2,CASSTLAGALFTQYF,TGTGCCAGCAGCACCCTAGCGGGAGCCCTATTTACGCAGTATTTT
many,TRBJ2-2,11,TRBV5-1,NA,CASSGTGELFF,TGCGCCAGCAGCGGCACCGGGGAGCTGTTTTTT
NA,TRBJ1-1,13,TRBV12-3/TRBV12-4,NA,CASSLVSDTEAFF,TGTGCCAGCAGTCTCGTTTCGGACACTGAAGCTTTCTTT
NA,TRBJ2-5,16,TRBV3-1,NA,CASSQDVRRGWETQYF,TGTGCCAGCAGCCAAGATGTTCGGAGGGGATGGGAGACCCAGTACTTC
few,TRBJ2-7,15,TRBV5-1,TRBD1,CASSLGDRDFFEQYF,TGCGCCAGCAGCTTGGGTGACAGGGATTTCTTCGAGCAGTACTTC
NA,TRBJ1-3,24,TRBV4-3,TRBD1,CASSQNQGAPVGTGGLDSGNTIYF,TGCGCCAGCAGCCAGAATCAGGGGGCCCCTGTGGGGACAGGGGGCCTCGACTCTGGAAACACCATATATTTT
NA,TRBJ1-2,15,TRBV30,NA,CAWDGWGPANYGYTF,TGTGCCTGGGACGGTTGGGGGCCAGCTAACTATGGCTACACCTTC
NA,TRBJ1-4,17,TRBV28,TRBD1,CASRPQQGARTNEKLFF,TGTGCCAGCAGGCCGCAACAGGGGGCGCGGACTAATGAAAAACTGTTTTTT
NA,TRBJ2-5,11,TRBV29-1,TRBD2,CSVEGLAGGDF,TGCAGCGTTGAGGGACTAGCGGGTGGGGACTTC
NA,TRBJ2-2,16,TRBV24-1,NA,CATSDAGQTNTGELFF,TGTGCCACCAGTGACGCAGGACAGACGAACACCGGGGAGCTGTTTTTT
NA,TRBJ1-6,17,TRBV6-5,NA,CASSYSNAGRKNSPLHF,TGTGCCAGCAGTTACTCGAACGCGGGACGAAAAAATTCACCCCTCCACTTT
NA,TRBJ2-1,16,TRBV29-1,TRBD1,CSVEDRDSYSYNEQFF,TGCAGCGTTGAAGATCGGGACAGTTACTCTTACAATGAGCAGTTCTTC
NA,TRBJ2-1,15,TRBV7-9,TRBD2,CASSPRTSGVNEQFF,TGTGCCAGCAGCCCTCGGACTAGCGGGGTAAATGAGCAGTTCTTC
NA,TRBJ2-6,15,TRBV29-1,NA,CSVLRDGSGANVLTF,TGCAGCGTTCTTAGGGATGGCTCTGGGGCCAACGTCCTGACTTTC
NA,TRBJ1-5,15,TRBV6-6,TRBD1,CASIQTGILEGPQHF,TGTGCCAGCATACAGACAGGGATATTGGAAGGGCCCCAGCATTTT
NA,TRBJ2-7,14,TRBV29-1,TRBD1,CSVEDRQGGYEQYF,TGCAGCGTTGAAGATCGACAGGGGGGCTACGAGCAGTACTTC
NA,TRBJ2-3,13,TRBV6-5,NA,CASSRASTDTQYF,TGTGCCAGCAGTCGTGCGAGCACAGATACGCAGTATTTT
few,TRBJ2-3,14,TRBV2,NA,CASSEGVSTDTQYF,TGTGCCAGCAGTGAAGGGGTTAGCACAGATACGCAGTATTTT
NA,TRBJ2-1,16,TRBV9,TRBD2,CASSVVGSGRLGEQFF,TGTGCCAGCAGCGTAGTGGGTAGCGGGAGGTTAGGGGAGCAGTTCTTC
NA,TRBJ2-7,16,TRBV27,NA,CASSQPITKGSYGQYF,TGTGCCAGCAGCCAACCTATAACCAAGGGGTCCTACGGGCAGTACTTC
NA,TRBJ2-7,15,TRBV18,NA,CASSPDRWGLHEQYF,TGTGCCAGCTCACCCGACAGGTGGGGCTTGCACGAGCAGTACTTC
few,TRBJ2-3,14,TRBV10-3,NA,CAISDYGYTDTQYF,TGTGCCATCAGTGATTACGGATACACAGATACGCAGTATTTT
NA,TRBJ1-6,18,TRBV11-2,TRBD1,CASSHVDGDSSYNSPLHF,TGTGCCAGCAGCCATGTTGACGGGGACAGCTCCTATAATTCACCCCTCCACTTT
few,TRBJ1-1,14,TRBV10-3,NA,CAISNEEMNTEAFF,TGTGCCATCAGTAACGAGGAGATGAACACTGAAGCTTTCTTT
few,TRBJ1-5,14,TRBV27,NA,CASSPLGSNQPQHF,TGTGCCAGCAGCCCTCTGGGGAGCAATCAGCCCCAGCATTTT
NA,TRBJ1-1,14,TRBV10-2,NA,CASSESIAGTQAFF,TGCGCCAGCAGTGAGTCGATTGCTGGGACCCAAGCTTTCTTT
many,TRBJ2-2,20,TRBV23-1,TRBD1,CASSHPPLGGQGFPTGELFF,TGCGCCAGCAGTCACCCCCCTCTTGGGGGACAGGGTTTCCCCACCGGGGAGCTGTTTTTT
NA,TRBJ1-2,13,TRBV29-1,TRBD1,CSVTGGKSLGYTF,TGCAGCGTAACAGGGGGCAAGAGTCTTGGCTACACCTTC
once,TRBJ2-7,15,TRBV12-5,TRBD2,CASGPQGLAAYEQYF,TGTGCTAGTGGTCCCCAGGGACTAGCGGCCTACGAGCAGTACTTC
NA,TRBJ2-7,11,TRBV27,NA,CASTEGGEQYF,TGTGCCAGTACCGAGGGAGGCGAGCAGTACTTC
NA,TRBJ1-1,14,TRBV19,NA,CASTPGHLNTEAFF,TGTGCCAGTACCCCGGGACATCTGAACACTGAAGCTTTCTTT
NA,TRBJ2-3,18,TRBV28,TRBD2,CASSSLWVAGGVSDTQYF,TGTGCCAGCAGTTCCTTATGGGTAGCGGGAGGAGTTTCAGATACGCAGTATTTT
few,TRBJ2-7,15,TRBV28,TRBD1,CASSLVGDSDYEQYF,TGTGCCAGCAGTTTGGTCGGGGACAGCGACTACGAGCAGTACTTC
many,TRBJ2-1,15,TRBV6-6,TRBD2,CASSYSQQRENEQFF,TGTGCCAGCAGTTACTCCCAACAGCGGGAAAATGAGCAGTTCTTC
few,TRBJ2-7,12,TRBV15,NA,CATSKGVDEQYF,TGTGCCACCAGCAAGGGAGTTGACGAGCAGTACTTC
NA,TRBJ1-2,13,TRBV12-3/TRBV12-4,NA,CASWGAGLYGYTF,TGTGCCAGCTGGGGGGCAGGGCTCTATGGCTACACCTTC
many,TRBJ1-1,13,TRBV12-3/TRBV12-4,NA,CASTLTPAVEAFF,TGTGCCAGCACCCTCACCCCCGCGGTTGAAGCTTTCTTT
few,TRBJ2-3,16,TRBV7-6,NA,CASSPAGAGVADTQYF,TGTGCCAGCAGCCCCGCAGGGGCGGGAGTGGCAGATACGCAGTATTTT
NA,TRBJ2-6,18,TRBV6-6,TRBD2,CASSYSAQLAAGANVLTF,TGTGCCAGCAGTTACTCGGCACAACTAGCGGCTGGGGCCAACGTCCTGACTTTC
NA,TRBJ2-1,16,TRBV15,NA,CATSRERDGILGEQFF,TGTGCCACCAGCAGAGAGCGGGACGGGATTTTGGGTGAGCAGTTCTTC
few,TRBJ2-7,12,TRBV12-3/TRBV12-4,NA,CASSLVVYEQYF,TGTGCCAGCAGTTTAGTCGTCTACGAGCAGTACTTC
few,TRBJ2-5,17,TRBV12-3/TRBV12-4,TRBD2,CASTTSELAETQETQYF,TGTGCCAGCACCACCTCTGAACTAGCGGAGACACAAGAGACCCAGTACTTC
few,TRBJ2-1,13,TRBV6-5,NA,CASSYSGVHEQFF,TGTGCCAGCAGTTACTCTGGGGTTCATGAGCAGTTCTTC